This T cell receptor (beta chain) was sequenced for a study of T cell repertoires in aging, cancer and after chemotherapy. Notes on the study in general: Healthy donors lost TCR diversity with age mainly through richness, cancer patients through richness and evenness. In each cancer cohort, median generation probability increased across chemotherapy, suggesting thymic output rebounded. Untreated cancer patients had significantly lower blood TCR diversity than age-matched healthy donors.

This clonotype was counted a few times. Its antigen remains unknown. Rearranged V-D-J TRB sequences were amplified with a mixed TRB-A/B primer pool. TCRdb passed the multiplex PCR reads through MiXCR, listing each CDR3 protein once. The data show about 11,000 distinct CDR3 sequences, with about 45% seen just once and 7% to 9.5% held by the top ten. The template was genomic DNA from peripheral blood, not RNA. The sequencing input was blood. The sequence was collected from a human donor in good health.

CDR3 coding DNA: TGTGCCAGCAGTGGCATCGGTCCTCCCTCCTCTGGAAACACCATATATTTT. This gives the protein CASSGIGPPSSGNTIYF. The chain recombines TRBV6-1 with TRBJ1-3; D gene uncertain. Trimming took 4 bases from V and 0 from J, leaving 16 bases between them. Germline-derived CDR1 and CDR2 are MNHNS and SASEGT. CDR3 length: 17 amino acids.